These 2 T cell receptor beta chains were sequenced from one sample in a study of blood T cell repertoires in COVID-19. Here immunoSEQ multiplex PCR was the method, and the copy in TCRdb shows in-frame clones only, minus some. There are tens of thousands of clones in the sample; over 80% occur only once, and roughly 10% lies in the top ten. Specimen: peripheral blood. Receptor source: a man under 40 with COVID-19, enrolled during active disease.

This clone has a single count. V is TRBV29-1 and J is TRBJ2-5, with a possible D match to TRBD1 (6 bases). This CDR3 spans 15 amino acids. Germline V gives CDR1 SQVTM, CDR2 ANQGSEA. The V gene lost 4 bases and the J gene lost 5 bases, with 20 bases spanning the gap. CDR3 bases: TGCAGCGTTGCGGGGACCGACAGGAGGTGGGAGACCCAGTACTTC. This codes for CSVAGTDRRWETQYF.

The rearrangement joins TRBV6-5 to TRBJ1-4; D is unresolved. From germline, CDR1 is MNHEY and CDR2 SVGAGI. Trimming shortened V by 7 bases and J by 5 bases, and 8 bases separated the two germline ends. The CDR3 is 12 residues long. CDR3 sequence (DNA): TGTGCCAGCATGGGAGACAATGAAAAACTGTTTTTT. Its protein product is CASMGDNEKLFF.